This TCR beta chain was identified during a study of Graves' ophthalmopathy and Graves' hyperthyroidism (dated by TCRdb to between 2017 and 2018). About the study as a whole: Peripheral blood was collected at initial diagnosis, prior to any treatment. The study used TCR beta repertoire signatures to distinguish Graves' ophthalmopathy from Graves' hyperthyroidism and to predict progression to ophthalmopathy. In total, around 130 blood samples were TCR-sequenced: approximately 40 ophthalmopathy, over 70 hyperthyroidism and some 17 hyperthyroidism-to-ophthalmopathy patients. To explore V-J signatures distinguishing ophthalmopathy from hyperthyroidism, a discovery set of 100 or so patients (43 ophthalmopathy, 57 stable hyperthyroidism) was enrolled. An independent validation cohort comprised fewer than 20 hyperthyroidism patients and 15 to 17 patients who later progressed from hyperthyroidism to ophthalmopathy. In more than five hyperthyroidism patients, the T-cell repertoires found in thyroid tissue were compared with those found in blood. Once sampling was done, hyperthyroidism patients were given methimazole at a starting dose of 30 mg daily, while ophthalmopathy patients were given high-dose intravenous methylprednisolone. Here is what the overall study found, with its caveats: No statistical method was used to set the sample size in advance, and the investigators knew which group each participant was assigned to. Ophthalmopathy was separated from stable hyperthyroidism by the 13-signature model with 87.88% sensitivity and roughly 83% specificity in cross-validation and with 80%/75% in the test set. Among expanded thyroid clonotypes with frequency above 0.001, most also showed up in blood, which suggests that blood repertoires may reflect the thyroid immune response. In validation, the model predicted ophthalmopathy progression with 70.59% sensitivity and 72.22% specificity; 12 predicted patients were CT-confirmed with GO in a median of approximately 6.5 months.

Ophthalmopathy patients were characterized by moderately to severely active disease, a Clinical Activity Score of at least 3, a NOSPECS grade of at least 4, and a disease duration under 3 months. Patients were excluded if they had other autoimmune diseases, uncontrolled infections, pregnancy or lactation. Diagnosis relied on clinical symptoms, serum thyroxine, TRAb, thyroid ultrasound and orbital computed tomography. Using Ficoll-Paque density gradient centrifugation, PBMCs were isolated from 9.5 to 10 ml of fresh peripheral blood. Trizol reagent was used to extract the total RNA, and its quality was then checked on an Agilent 2100 Bioanalyzer. For repertoire sequencing, the TCR beta CDR3 regions were amplified from RNA transcripts. The first round of RT-PCR was done with HTBI primers and the Qiagen OneStep RT-PCR kit, and was followed by a second round of multiplex PCR, then size selection and purification. Sequencing of the libraries was carried out on an Illumina HiSeq2000 in paired-end mode with 100 bp reads. In the authors' own workflow: SOAPnuke was used to process the reads, removing any read that contained adapters or uncalled bases, had a mean Phred below 15, or lacked an exact match to the constant primer or identifier. COPE v1.2.5 was used to merge high-quality paired reads. Unique nucleotide sequences were defined as clonotypes and aligned to IMGT TRB V, D and J references using MiTCR v1.1. The analysis was limited to V-J combinations with a frequency above 0.0001, which together covered about 99% of the repertoires. For each V-J combination, a TCR clonal expansion and chaos score was defined as the ratio of F50 clonal expansion to chaos observed in the TCRdist matrix. Welch's t-statistics and random forest were used to narrow the features down to 10 to 15 V-J combinations, which were then fed into a naive Bayes classifier. The similarity between thyroid and blood repertoires was quantified using the Morisita-Horn index. Clones were called with MiXCR by TCRdb after fastp trimmed the public reads at Q25, and only in-frame beta chains were retained. Under each unique CDR3 protein, matching rows form one entry showing the most common genes and DNA. These V and J calls are TCRdb output, not the study's own analysis. Counted in this sample were some 750,000 distinct CDR3 sequences; 35% to 50% of them appeared once. 35% to 55% of the sample lies in the top ten.

This clonotype was seen many times. This receptor's antigen is unknown. No base quality values were provided; no much bigger clone lies one nucleotide off. CDR1 LNHNV and CDR2 YYDKDF are derived from the germline V gene (reference sequence). V lost 4 bases and J lost 8 bases; the stretch between them is 17 bases long. Its CDR3 holds 14 amino acids, cysteine through phenylalanine. The entry retains the CDR3 DNA only, 42 bases that are in frame from base 1. Sequencing input: peripheral blood. Recombination joined TRBV15 with TRBJ1-2; a tentative D match to TRBD1 spans 6 bases. The sequence derives from an adult man with Graves' ophthalmopathy. The nucleotide sequence reads as follows: TGTGCCACCAGCACCAATGGGGGGGCAGGCGGCTACACCTTC. It encodes CATSTNGGAGGYTF.